These 20 T cell receptor beta chains were sequenced from one sample in a study of human T cells and chemical hapten exposure. MiXCR, run by TCRdb on the RACE reads, gives a single entry per CDR3 protein. The repertoire holds 150,000 to 200,000 distinct CDR3 sequences, with approximately 14% as singletons. Time point reported: patch test 1, 2 weeks after DPC sensitization. Described treatment: therapeutic diphenylcyclopropenone sensitization with weekly scalp DPC. The sample here was whole blood, taken in connection with sensitization to the hapten diphenylcyclopropenone (DPC). These receptors were obtained from a woman in her 30s with alopecia areata. Some clones in this sample may be carry-over from other donors' samples.

The sample holds many counts of this clonotype. This chain links TRBV28 with TRBJ2-5; D is ambiguous. V was cut by 4 bases and J by 0 bases, with 9 bases left in between. The CDR3 contains 14 residues. Germline V CDR1 and CDR2: MDHEN, SYDVKM. CDR3 coding DNA: TGTGCCAGCAGTTACGGGCGGAACCAAGAGACCCAGTACTTC. This translates into CASSYGRNQETQYF.

This clonotype was seen many times. The rearrangement uses TRBV20-1 and TRBJ1-1; 11 bases line up with TRBD1. Germline-derived CDR1 and CDR2 are DFQATT and SNEGSKA (reference sequence). Unmatched junction bases numbered 12, after V lost 5 bases and J lost 13 bases. The CDR3 totals 13 residues. CDR3 residues: CSAEIPGQGVGFF. As DNA, the CDR3 is TGCAGTGCTGAGATCCCGGGACAGGGGGTTGGTTTCTTT.

In this sample, this clonotype turned up a few times. The chain is built from TRBV18 and TRBJ2-5; possible D gene TRBD1, 6 bases. Trimming cost V 1 base and J 0 bases, with 6 bases left between them. In germline, CDR1 is KGHSH, CDR2 LQKENI. The CDR3 consists of 14 residues. The CDR3 nucleotides are TGTGCCAGCTCACCACGGACAGACCAAGAGACCCAGTACTTC. This translates into CASSPRTDQETQYF.

The chain links TRBV29-1 to TRBJ2-7; D gene uncertain. CDR3 length equals 12 residues. Trimming took 4 bases from V and 2 from J, leaving 9 bases between them. The germline gives CDR1 SQVTM, CDR2 ANQGSEA. The CDR3: CSVVVGPYEQYF. The CDR3 coding sequence is TGCAGCGTTGTCGTCGGACCCTACGAGCAGTACTTC.

This clonotype was found many times. The CDR3 sequence: CASSLLAGGSDTQYF. DNA of the CDR3: TGTGCCAGCAGCCTGCTAGCGGGAGGATCAGATACGCAGTATTTT. V usage is TRBV6-2 or TRBV6-3 and J usage is TRBJ2-3; 11 nucleotides agree with TRBD2. Trimming removed 6 bases from V and 4 bases from J; junction bases left unmatched: 6. Germline V gives CDR1 MNHEY, CDR2 SVGEGT. CDR3 length equals 15 residues.

This clonotype came up a few times. The J gene is TRBJ2-7, the V gene TRBV7-6; the D gene is possibly TRBD1 (6 bases). CDR3 length: 15 residues. Germline assignment: CDR1 SGHVS and CDR2 FNYEAQ. V was pared by 2 bases and J by 2 bases, with 13 bases between. CDR3 sequence: CASSLRQDPTYEQYF. The CDR3 bases are TGTGCCAGCAGCTTAAGACAGGATCCCACCTACGAGCAGTACTTC. Full variable domain (missing parts from reference TRBV7-6 and TRBJ2-7): GAGVSQSPRYKVTKRGQDVALRCDPISGHVSLYWYRQALGQGPEFLTYFNYEAQQDKSGLPNDRFSAERPEGSISTLTIQRTEQRDSAMYRCASSLRQDPTYEQYFGPGTRLTVT.

The chain joins TRBV7-2 to TRBJ1-5; 8 bases are a match to TRBD1. Per the germline V gene, CDR1 is SGHTA and CDR2 is FQGNSA. The CDR3 runs 15 residues. V lost 3 bases to trimming and J lost 4 bases; unmatched junction nucleotides: 5. In DNA, the CDR3 is TGTGCCAGCAGCTTCCAGGGGGCTAGTAATCAGCCCCAGCATTTT. It codes for CASSFQGASNQPQHF.

The chain has TRBV10-2 and TRBJ1-5; D call uncertain. V lost 4 bases and J 0 bases, leaving 10 bases between the germline ends. This CDR3 is 15 amino acids long. Germline-derived CDR1 and CDR2 are WSHSY and SAAADI. As DNA, the CDR3 is TGCGCCAGCAGTGTACAAGGGAGTAGCAATCAGCCCCAGCATTTT. Amino acid sequence: CASSVQGSSNQPQHF.

The chain is built from TRBV7-2 and TRBJ2-3; weak D call: TRBD2 (7 bases). V was pared by 0 bases and J by 4 bases, with 11 bases between. The CDR3 runs to 15 residues. Germline V gene lookup returns CDR1 SGHTA and CDR2 FQGNSA. The DNA of the CDR3 is TGTGCCAGCAGCTTAGCGGGGGGGCGTCCAGATACGCAGTATTTT. Protein sequence: CASSLAGGRPDTQYF.

In regard to this clonotype: A read error may account for a junction end that differs from germline. J is TRBJ2-1 and V is TRBV12-3 or TRBV12-4, with D possibly matching TRBD2 (6 bases). The CDR3 covers 15 residues. CDR3 sequence reads: CASSFGLPSYNERFF. In DNA form, the CDR3 reads TGTGCCAGCAGTTTTGGACTACCCTCCTACAATGAGCGGTTCTTC.

The chain has TRBV3-1 and TRBJ1-6, with D uncertain. CDR1 is LGHDT and CDR2 is YNNKEL in the germline V gene (reference sequence). Trimming cost V 4 bases and J 7 bases, with 14 bases left between them. The CDR3 is 15 amino acids. The CDR3 DNA reads as TGTGCCAGCAGCCTAGGTGGGCAGTGGAATTCACCCCTCCACTTT. Its translation: CASSLGGQWNSPLHF.

This sequence joins TRBV7-9 and TRBJ1-1; D is possibly TRBD1 (5 bases). Germline CDR1 is SEHNR and CDR2 is FQNEAQ (reference sequence). The CDR3 is 13 amino acids. Trimming shortened V by 3 bases and J by 3 bases, and 8 bases separated the two germline ends. In nucleotides, the CDR3 is TGTGCCAGCAGCTTGTCCAGGGACACTGAAGCTTTCTTT. Amino acids: CASSLSRDTEAFF.

The sample holds a few counts of this clonotype. The rearrangement links TRBV4-3 to TRBJ1-3; possible D gene TRBD1, 6 bases. CDR3 length: 15 amino acids. Germline CDR1 LGHNA, CDR2 YSLEER. Trimming removed 1 base at V and 2 bases at J, with 9 bases between. CDR3 protein: CASSQARTAGNTIYF. CDR3 sequence (DNA): TGCGCCAGCAGCCAAGCGCGGACAGCTGGAAACACCATATATTTT.

This clonotype was recorded a few times. This chain connects TRBV7-6 to TRBJ1-5; 7 nucleotides line up with TRBD1. CDR1 is SGHVS, CDR2 FNYEAQ, per germline. The CDR3 consists of 17 residues. V gave up 4 bases and J gave up 2 bases; unmatched junction bases: 11. The CDR3 reads CASSSITGAWGNQPQHF. CDR3 bases: TGTGCCAGCAGCTCGATTACAGGGGCATGGGGCAATCAGCCCCAGCATTTT.

This clonotype was seen a few times. The chain is built from TRBV20-1 and TRBJ2-2; 10 bases map to TRBD2. Germline lookup yields CDR1 DFQATT and CDR2 SNEGSKA (reference sequence). V trimming: 3 bases; J trimming: 2 bases; junction bases outside the gene matches: 9. This CDR3 spans 17 amino acids. CDR3 sequence reads: CSASLAGGNPNTGELFF. The CDR3, as DNA: TGCAGTGCTAGTTTAGCGGGGGGCAACCCTAACACCGGGGAGCTGTTTTTT.

V usage is TRBV29-1 and J usage is TRBJ1-1; D ambiguous. CDR3 length: 15 residues. V lost 7 bases and J lost 0, with 18 bases in between. Looked up from germline, CDR1 is SQVTM and CDR2 is ANQGSEA. CDR3 residues: CSGGPGVDMNTEAFF. CDR3 DNA: TGCAGCGGCGGTCCCGGGGTCGACATGAACACTGAAGCTTTCTTT.

In its sample, this clonotype was seen a few times. The chain employs TRBV6-4 and TRBJ2-1, with 8 bases identical to TRBD2. With V trimmed by 4 bases and J by 1 base, 3 bases remained unmatched. From germline, CDR1 is MRHNA and CDR2 SNTAGT. The CDR3 extends over 15 amino acids. The CDR3 DNA reads TGTGCCAGCAGTGTGGGACTAGGTTCCTACAATGAGCAGTTCTTC. Amino acids: CASSVGLGSYNEQFF.

This clonotype came up a few times. This CDR3 is CSADPRTGEAFF. In DNA, the CDR3 is TGCAGTGCCGACCCAAGGACAGGCGAAGCTTTCTTT. The genes are TRBV20-1 and TRBJ1-1, with 7 positions matching TRBD1. The V gene's germline CDR1 is DFQATT and CDR2 SNEGSKA (reference sequence). This CDR3 has 12 residues. V shed 6 bases and J 8 bases; nucleotides not matched to a gene: 9.

The V and J genes are TRBV28 and TRBJ2-7, with 9 nucleotides matching TRBD1. Losses at the gene ends were 6 bases for V and 6 bases for J; bases not matched to a gene: 9. Germline values: CDR1 MDHEN, CDR2 SYDVKM. The CDR3 runs 14 residues. The CDR3 loop is CASSPGTGYTEQYF. The CDR3 DNA is TGTGCCAGCAGCCCCGGGACAGGGTATACCGAGCAGTACTTC.

This sequence joins TRBV2 and TRBJ2-2; 7 nucleotides match TRBD1. The CDR3 is 15 amino acids. J gave up 0 bases and V 5 bases, and 3 bases lay outside the gene matches. In germline, CDR1 is SNHLY, CDR2 FYNNEI. The CDR3 DNA follows: TGTGCCAGCAGTCCACAGGGGTCGAACACCGGGGAGCTGTTTTTT. This sequence encodes CASSPQGSNTGELFF.